Sequencing of this T cell receptor beta chain was carried out in a study of cytotoxic CD8 clonotypes in ibrutinib-treated CLL. Overall study: Collecting the response samples happened after a median 12 months of treatment, with a range of 6 to 36.

In this sample, this clone turned up a few times. Its antigen is undetermined. The length of the CDR3 is 12 residues. Per the germline V gene, CDR1 is MNHNY and CDR2 is SVGAGI (reference sequence). The V end was cut by 6 bases, the J end by 4 bases, with 9 bases between. Points from the study as a whole: Public clonotypes were rare and shrank or held steady on treatment. The study found baseline clonality above age-matched healthy donors, tracking circulating CD8+ T-cell counts.

Produced via immunoSEQ multiplex PCR; TCRdb's table is partial and in-frame only. The table lists some 98,000 clones, around 73% of them singletons, with 32% in the top ten. The source was PBMCs, collected after 12 months of ibrutinib treatment. The rearrangement joins TRBV6-6 to TRBJ1-2; D call uncertain. The clonotype was recovered from a human donor with chronic lymphocytic leukemia. CDR3 in amino acids: CASSSSRYGYTF. As DNA, the CDR3 is TGTGCCAGCAGCAGTTCTCGCTATGGCTACACCTTC.